These 27 T cell receptor beta chains originate from one sample sequenced in a study of cytomegalovirus exposure and HLA in healthy donors. PCR employed 60 Vbeta and 13 Jbeta primers. Profiling relied on immunoSEQ multiplex PCR, and the TCRdb table lists in-frame clones only, not all of them. The table has under 200,000 clones, over 65% seen once. The sample comprised PBMCs. These receptors originate from a woman in her thirties or forties in good health and CMV-seronegative.

The chain recombines TRBV5-5 with TRBJ2-7; 7 nucleotides agree with TRBD1. Germline lookup yields CDR1 SGHKS and CDR2 YYEKEE (reference sequence). The CDR3 spans 14 residues. J gave up 2 bases and V 4 bases, and 6 bases lay outside the gene matches. CDR3 in amino acids: CASSEDRPPYEQYF. The CDR3 region has the DNA TGTGCCAGCAGCGAGGACAGGCCGCCCTACGAGCAGTACTTC.

V and J are TRBV18 and TRBJ1-5; the match to TRBD1 covers 8 bases. The CDR3 runs to 15 residues. V lost 3 bases and J lost 4; bases outside the gene matches: 5. Germline V gives CDR1 KGHSH, CDR2 LQKENI. The CDR3 DNA reads TGTGCCAGCTCACCCGTTGGGACAGGTAATCAGCCCCAGCATTTT. This sequence encodes CASSPVGTGNQPQHF.

The chain links TRBV2 to TRBJ1-3; D uncertain. V dropped 3 bases and J dropped 2 bases, with 8 bases sitting between them. The V gene's germline CDR1 is SNHLY and CDR2 FYNNEI. The CDR3 covers 14 residues. This CDR3 is CASSDSKPGNTIYF. CDR3 nucleotide sequence: TGTGCCAGCAGTGACTCGAAGCCTGGAAACACCATATATTTT.

V usage is TRBV19 and J usage is TRBJ1-1, with 7 bases fitting TRBD1. The germline CDR1 and CDR2 sequences are LNHDA and SQIVND (reference sequence). The junction had 11 bases not matched to a gene; V was cut back by 6 bases and J by 4 bases. The CDR3 loop spans 15 amino acids. The CDR3 nucleotides are TGTGCCAGTAGCAACTCCGGGACAGAACTCACTGAAGCTTTCTTT. It specifies CASSNSGTELTEAFF.

The chain recombines TRBV7-6 with TRBJ1-1; no clear D. CDR3 length: 13 residues. V was trimmed by 0 bases and J by 3 bases, leaving 5 bases between them. Germline assignment: CDR1 SGHVS and CDR2 FNYEAQ. This chain's CDR3 is CASSLAQYTEAFF. In DNA form, the CDR3 reads TGTGCCAGCAGCTTAGCTCAATACACTGAAGCTTTCTTT.

CDR3 region: CASSRRGGASGGASNEQFF. CDR3 in DNA: TGTGCCAGCAGCCGTAGAGGAGGGGCATCAGGGGGCGCATCCAATGAGCAGTTCTTC. The gene calls are TRBV9 and TRBJ2-1, with TRBD1 matching 8 bases. Germline V gene sequence: CDR1 SGDLS, CDR2 YYNGEE. J was trimmed by 6 bases and V by 4 bases; bases with no gene match: 21. The CDR3 spans 19 residues.

The V and J genes are TRBV4-1 and TRBJ1-1; D remains ambiguous. With 1 base removed from V and 0 bases from J, the gap between germline ends came to 9 bases. This CDR3 spans 15 amino acids. Germline V CDR1 and CDR2: MGHRA, YSYEKL. This CDR3 is CASSQGTDMNTEAFF. For the CDR3, the DNA is TGCGCCAGCAGCCAAGGTACAGACATGAACACTGAAGCTTTCTTT.

V is TRBV10-3 and J is TRBJ2-1, with D possibly TRBD2 on 7 matching bases. This CDR3 has 14 amino acids. Germline V gene data show CDR1 as ENHRY and CDR2 as SYGVKD. Trimming stripped 2 bases from V and 8 bases from J, with 13 bases between. The CDR3, as DNA: TGTGCCATCAGTGAGGGGAAAGGGGGGGATGAGCAGTTCTTC. Protein: CAISEGKGGDEQFF.

The chain links TRBV5-4 to TRBJ2-1, with 11 bases lining up with TRBD2. CDR1 SGHNT and CDR2 YYREEE come from the germline V gene (reference sequence). This CDR3 has 17 amino acids. With 2 bases clipped from V and 3 bases from J, the junction kept 7 bases outside the gene matches. Here the CDR3 reads CASSFGLAGSFYNEQFF. For the CDR3, the DNA is TGTGCCAGCAGCTTCGGACTAGCGGGTTCATTCTACAATGAGCAGTTCTTC.

The CDR3 is CASSFHRRDYGYTF. Written as DNA, the CDR3 is TGTGCCAGCAGCTTTCACAGGAGAGACTATGGCTACACCTTC. The genes are TRBV7-2 and TRBJ1-2, with D possibly TRBD1 on 5 matching bases. CDR1 is SGHTA, CDR2 FQGNSA, per germline. CDR3 size: 14 residues. The V and J ends lost 3 bases and 3 bases respectively, with 11 bases between them.

The chain uses TRBV2 and TRBJ2-7, with D tentatively TRBD2 (7 bases). The CDR3 has 16 amino acids. V dropped 5 bases and J dropped 4 bases, with 21 bases sitting between them. In germline, CDR1 is SNHLY, CDR2 FYNNEI. CDR3 DNA: TGTGCCAGCAGTCCCCTGATCGGGCGGGGGCCGTACGAGCAGTACTTC. Protein: CASSPLIGRGPYEQYF.

The CDR3 region has the DNA TGTGCCAGCAGCTTAGGGGGGCCACGAACAGATACGCAGTATTTT. Protein sequence: CASSLGGPRTDTQYF. This chain uses TRBV11-1 with TRBJ2-3; perhaps TRBD1 as D (6 bases). CDR1 and CDR2 from the germline V gene are SGHAT and FQDESV (reference sequence). V lost 1 base, J lost 3 bases, and 11 bases lay in between. This CDR3 comprises 15 residues.

This chain connects TRBV7-2 to TRBJ1-6, with TRBD1 matching over 10 bases. Trimming cost V 0 bases and J 13 bases; bases outside gene matches: 18. Per the germline V gene, CDR1 is SGHTA and CDR2 is FQGNSA. The CDR3 is 19 amino acids. Written as DNA, the CDR3 is TGTGCCAGCAGCTTAGCCTCTAACTTTTGGACAGGGGGATTGAGTCCCCTCCACTTT. This encodes CASSLASNFWTGGLSPLHF.

This chain connects TRBV6-5 to TRBJ1-5; a weak D match, TRBD1 (6 bases). Germline CDR1 and CDR2: MNHEY and SVGAGI. The CDR3 totals 15 residues. Trimming pared 5 bases from V and 8 bases from J, leaving 19 bases between. The CDR3 loop is CASSSTQNRAEPQHF. CDR3 coding DNA: TGTGCCAGCAGTAGTACCCAAAACAGGGCTGAGCCCCAGCATTTT.

This clone was observed a handful of times. The chain recombines TRBV5-4 with TRBJ1-3; TRBD1 aligns across 8 bases. The CDR3 consists of 15 residues. V was clipped by 6 bases and J by 5 bases; unmatched bases: 10. The V gene's germline CDR1 is SGHNT and CDR2 YYREEE (reference sequence). The CDR3 protein is CASNTDREPRNTIYF. The CDR3 nucleotides read TGTGCCAGCAACACGGACAGGGAGCCCAGAAACACCATATATTTT.

The V call is TRBV19, the J call TRBJ2-3; D may be TRBD1 (6 bases). Germline V gene sequence: CDR1 LNHDA, CDR2 SQIVND (reference sequence). V was clipped by 2 bases and J by 7 bases, with 13 bases between them. The CDR3 length is 14 residues. CDR3 in DNA: TGTGCCAGTAGTATACAGGGGCGTCAGAATACGCAGTATTTT. Amino acid sequence: CASSIQGRQNTQYF.

This chain joins TRBV6-1 and TRBJ2-7, with a possible D match to TRBD2 (6 bases). Trimming took off 6 bases at V and 3 bases at J, with 15 bases between the two ends. The germline gives CDR1 MNHNS, CDR2 SASEGT. The CDR3 covers 14 residues. The CDR3 region is CASREWDWSYEQYF. The CDR3 DNA sequence: TGTGCCAGCAGGGAATGGGACTGGAGCTACGAGCAGTACTTC.

V is TRBV7-9 and J is TRBJ2-1; 11 bases align to TRBD2. There are 15 residues in the CDR3. The ends lost 5 bases at V and 4 bases at J; junction bases unmatched: 4. Germline V gives CDR1 SEHNR, CDR2 FQNEAQ (reference sequence). In DNA form, the CDR3 reads TGTGCCAGCAGCCTAACTAGCGGGGGTTACAATGAGCAGTTCTTC. It specifies CASSLTSGGYNEQFF. Complete variable domain (other parts from reference TRBV7-9 and TRBJ2-1): DTGVSQNPRHKITKRGQNVTFRCDPISEHNRLYWYRQTLGQGPEFLTYFQNEAQLEKSRLLSDRFSAERPKGSFSTLEIQRTEQGDSAMYLCASSLTSGGYNEQFFGPGTRLTVL.

The genes are TRBV5-1 and TRBJ2-2; D unclear. The CDR3 consists of 12 residues. Trimming removed 0 bases from V and 7 bases from J, with 4 bases in between. Germline V CDR1 and CDR2: SGHRS, YFSETQ. The CDR3 DNA is TGCGCCAGCAGCTTGGCCAGCGGGGAGCTGTTTTTT. Translated, it gives CASSLASGELFF.

The chain couples TRBV20-1 to TRBJ1-2; D gene uncertain. Germline CDR1 DFQATT, CDR2 SNEGSKA (reference sequence). Trimming cost V 5 bases and J 8 bases, with 12 bases left between them. This CDR3 comprises 11 residues. The CDR3 region is CSASRRRGYTF. Written as DNA, the CDR3 is TGCAGTGCTTCACGGCGGCGGGGCTACACCTTC.

This clone was counted a few times. V usage is TRBV5-6 and J usage is TRBJ2-7; perhaps TRBD2 as D (5 bases). The CDR3 has 12 amino acids. In germline, CDR1 is SGHDT, CDR2 YYEEEE. Between the trimmed V and J ends, which lost 4 bases and 3 bases, there was a span of 8 bases. DNA for the CDR3: TGTGCCAGCAGCACCGGGATCTACGAGCAGTACTTC. This gives the protein CASSTGIYEQYF.

This sequence joins TRBV28 and TRBJ1-2; tentative D call: TRBD1 (5 bases). This CDR3 contains 15 residues. CDR1 is MDHEN, CDR2 SYDVKM, per germline. V dropped 1 base and J dropped 6 bases, with 15 bases sitting between them. The CDR3 protein is CASSLYLLTVNGYTF. The CDR3 DNA reads TGTGCCAGCAGTTTATATCTTCTGACAGTCAATGGCTACACCTTC.

The chain carries TRBV6-5 and TRBJ1-1; TRBD1 agrees at 9 bases. The germline CDR1 and CDR2 sequences are MNHEY and SVGAGI. The CDR3 extends over 15 amino acids. Losses at the gene ends were 6 bases for V and 6 bases for J; bases not matched to a gene: 11. The CDR3 bases are TGTGCCAGCAGCAGTACCGGGACAGGGTTTTCTGAAGCTTTCTTT. Translating it yields CASSSTGTGFSEAFF.

The table lists this clone with a few counts. The gene calls are TRBV18 and TRBJ2-1; 8 nucleotides align to TRBD2. This CDR3 spans 14 amino acids. Germline lookup yields CDR1 KGHSH and CDR2 LQKENI. J lost 7 bases, V lost 6 bases, and 8 bases had no gene match. CDR3 DNA: TGTGCCAGCTCCTCCGAAGTAGCGGGGAATGAGCAGTTCTTC. It codes for CASSSEVAGNEQFF.

The chain is built from TRBV2 and TRBJ1-5; a weak D match, TRBD1 (6 bases). CDR1 is SNHLY and CDR2 is FYNNEI in the germline V gene. The CDR3 extends over 14 amino acids. V lost 7 bases and J lost 1, with 11 bases in between. The CDR3 here is CASNGGLSNQPQHF. DNA for the CDR3: TGTGCCAGCAATGGGGGCTTGAGCAATCAGCCCCAGCATTTT. Full variable domain (outside the CDR3, taken from reference TRBV2 and TRBJ1-5): EPEVTQTPSHQVTQMGQEVILRCVPISNHLYFYWYRQILGQKVEFLVSFYNNEISEKSEIFDDQFSVERPDGSNFTLKIRSTKLEDSAMYFCASNGGLSNQPQHFGDGTRLSIL.

The J gene is TRBJ2-5, the V gene TRBV5-1; a possible D gene is TRBD1 (6 bases). CDR3 length: 15 residues. The germline gives CDR1 SGHRS, CDR2 YFSETQ. The ends were cut back, 3 bases at V and 4 bases at J, with 16 bases in the middle. In nucleotides, the CDR3 is TGCGCCAGCAGCTCGGGTGGGGGCGCGGCAGAGACCCAGTACTTC. This codes for CASSSGGGAAETQYF.

The V gene is TRBV6-5, the J gene TRBJ2-3, with D possibly being TRBD2 (6 bases). CDR3 size: 15 residues. The germline V and J ends were trimmed by 4 bases and 4 bases, with 15 bases remaining between them. Germline CDR1 is MNHEY and CDR2 is SVGAGI. The CDR3 reads CASSSPGLGADTQYF. Written as DNA, the CDR3 is TGTGCCAGCAGTTCCCCGGGACTTGGAGCAGATACGCAGTATTTT.